One sample yielded the 6 T cell receptor beta chains listed below, sequenced in a study of blood T cell repertoires in COVID-19. Profiling relied on immunoSEQ multiplex PCR, and the TCRdb table lists in-frame clones only, not all of them. The table has fewer than 60,000 clones, roughly 90% seen once. The sequenced sample consisted of peripheral blood. These receptors were collected from a human donor in a cohort sampled during active COVID-19.

The rearrangement uses TRBV7-9 and TRBJ1-3, with 7 bases lining up with TRBD1. The germline gives CDR1 SEHNR, CDR2 FQNEAQ (reference sequence). The length of the CDR3 is 17 residues. The V gene end was trimmed by 2 bases and the J gene end by 4 bases; junction bases not matched to a gene: 11. CDR3 DNA sequence: TGTGCCAGCAGCTTAAGCCTCAGGGGGATCTCAGGAAACACCATATATTTT. Amino acids: CASSLSLRGISGNTIYF. Drawing the rest from reference TRBV7-9 and TRBJ1-3, the complete variable domain is DTGVSQNPRHKITKRGQNVTFRCDPISEHNRLYWYRQTLGQGPEFLTYFQNEAQLEKSRLLSDRFSAERPKGSFSTLEIQRTEQGDSAMYLCASSLSLRGISGNTIYFGEGSWLTVV.

The V call is TRBV19, the J call TRBJ2-5, with D hard to call. The V end lost 5 bases, the J end lost 0 bases, and 4 bases lay between the germline ends. This CDR3 has 12 residues. Per the germline V gene, CDR1 is LNHDA and CDR2 is SQIVND (reference sequence). CDR3 region: CASSEDQETQYF. The CDR3 bases are TGTGCCAGTAGTGAGGACCAAGAGACCCAGTACTTC.

V is TRBV5-4 and J is TRBJ1-1; TRBD1 agrees at 7 bases. J was trimmed by 4 bases and V by 2 bases; bases with no gene match: 2. The germline V gene has CDR1 SGHNT and CDR2 YYREEE (reference sequence). The CDR3 loop spans 13 amino acids. In DNA form, the CDR3 reads TGTGCCAGCAGCTTAAGGGGGCCCACTGAAGCTTTCTTT. Translation: CASSLRGPTEAFF. Based on the CDR3 plus reference TRBV5-4 and TRBJ1-1, the full variable domain is ETGVTQSPTHLIKTRGQQVTLRCSSQSGHNTVSWYQQALGQGPQFIFQYYREEENGRGNFPPRFSGLQFPNYSSELNVNALELDDSALYLCASSLRGPTEAFFGQGTRLTVV.

This clone is a singleton in its sample. The chain couples TRBV3-1 (or the pseudogene TRBV3-2) to TRBJ2-7; TRBD2 matches at 10 bases. V shed 2 bases and J 3 bases; nucleotides not matched to a gene: 7. Germline V gene data show CDR1 as LGHDT and CDR2 as YNNKEL (reference sequence). The CDR3 totals 16 residues. The CDR3 loop is CASSQSVAGGGYEQYF. As DNA, the CDR3 is TGTGCCAGCAGCCAAAGTGTAGCGGGGGGTGGCTACGAGCAGTACTTC.

The DNA of the CDR3 is TGTGCCAGCAGCGCCGGGGGTTGGTACGAGCAGTACTTC. It translates to CASSAGGWYEQYF. The J gene is TRBJ2-7, the V gene TRBV12-3 or TRBV12-4; weak D call: TRBD2 (6 bases). Trimming stripped 6 bases from V and 4 bases from J, with 13 bases between. The CDR3 has 13 amino acids.

This clone was observed once. The chain couples TRBV3-1 (or the pseudogene TRBV3-2) to TRBJ2-6, with D perhaps matching TRBD1 (5 bases). Germline values: CDR1 LGHDT, CDR2 YNNKEL (reference sequence). The CDR3 is 16 residues long. Deletions cut 5 bases from V and 1 base from J, with 12 bases between. In nucleotides, the CDR3 is TGTGCCAGCAGCTTCTGGGGCGCTTCTGGGGCCAACGTCCTGACTTTC. It is translated as CASSFWGASGANVLTF.